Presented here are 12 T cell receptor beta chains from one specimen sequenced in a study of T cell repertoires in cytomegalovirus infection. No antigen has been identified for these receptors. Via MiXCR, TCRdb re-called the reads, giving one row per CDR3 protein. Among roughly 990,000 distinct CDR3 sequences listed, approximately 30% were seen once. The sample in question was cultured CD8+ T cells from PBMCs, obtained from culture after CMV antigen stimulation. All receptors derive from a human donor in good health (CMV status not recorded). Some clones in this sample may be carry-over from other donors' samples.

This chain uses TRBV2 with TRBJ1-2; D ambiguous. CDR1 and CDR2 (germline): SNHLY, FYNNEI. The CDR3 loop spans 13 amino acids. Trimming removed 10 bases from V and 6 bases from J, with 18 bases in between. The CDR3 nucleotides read TGTGCCACCCCGGACGCCTCCGTCCATGGCTACACCTTC. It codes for CATPDASVHGYTF.

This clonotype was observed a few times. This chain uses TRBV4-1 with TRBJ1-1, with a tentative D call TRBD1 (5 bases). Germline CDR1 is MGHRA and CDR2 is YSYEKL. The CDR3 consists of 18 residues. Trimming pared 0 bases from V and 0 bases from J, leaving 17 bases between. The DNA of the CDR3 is TGCGCCAGCAGCCAAGAAGGGGTCTTCGGCAGCATGAACACTGAAGCTTTCTTT. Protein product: CASSQEGVFGSMNTEAFF.

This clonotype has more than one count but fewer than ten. The CDR3 is CASSGGVWNTEAFF. CDR3 in DNA: TGTGCCAGCAGTGGGGGGGTATGGAACACTGAAGCTTTCTTT. The V and J genes are TRBV12-3 or TRBV12-4 and TRBJ1-1, with a weak D call TRBD1 (5 bases). This CDR3 comprises 14 residues. V lost 5 bases and J lost 1, with 11 bases in between.

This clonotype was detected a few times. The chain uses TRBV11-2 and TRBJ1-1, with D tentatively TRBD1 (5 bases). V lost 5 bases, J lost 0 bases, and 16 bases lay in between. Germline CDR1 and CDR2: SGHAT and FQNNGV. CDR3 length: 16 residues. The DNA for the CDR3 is TGTGCCAGCAGCCGCTGGGTGCCAGGGTTGAACACTGAAGCTTTCTTT. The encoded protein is CASSRWVPGLNTEAFF.

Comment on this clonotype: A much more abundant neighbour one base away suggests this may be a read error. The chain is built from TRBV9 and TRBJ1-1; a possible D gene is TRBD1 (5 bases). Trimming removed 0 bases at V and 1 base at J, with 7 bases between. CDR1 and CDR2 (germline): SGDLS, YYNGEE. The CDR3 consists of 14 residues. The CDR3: CASSVDQGNTEAFF. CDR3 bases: TGTGCCAGCAGCGTAGATCAGGGGAACACTGAAGCTTTCTTT.

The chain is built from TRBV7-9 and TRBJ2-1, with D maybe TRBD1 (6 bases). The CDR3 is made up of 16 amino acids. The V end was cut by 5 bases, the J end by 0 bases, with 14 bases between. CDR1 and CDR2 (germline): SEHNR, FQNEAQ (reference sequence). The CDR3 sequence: CASSPPDSSSYNEQFF. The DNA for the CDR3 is TGTGCCAGCAGCCCACCGGACAGCAGCTCCTACAATGAGCAGTTCTTC. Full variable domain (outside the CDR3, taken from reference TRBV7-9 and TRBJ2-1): DTGVSQNPRHKITKRGQNVTFRCDPISEHNRLYWYRQTLGQGPEFLTYFQNEAQLEKSRLLSDRFSAERPKGSFSTLEIQRTEQGDSAMYLCASSPPDSSSYNEQFFGPGTRLTVL.

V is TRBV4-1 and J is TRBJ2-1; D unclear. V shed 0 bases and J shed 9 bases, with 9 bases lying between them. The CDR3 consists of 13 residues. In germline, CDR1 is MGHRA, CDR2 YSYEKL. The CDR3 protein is CASSQEVRSEQFF. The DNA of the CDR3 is TGCGCCAGCAGCCAAGAGGTGAGAAGTGAGCAGTTCTTC.

CDR3 in DNA: TGCGCCAGCAGCCAAGGGGGACATGAAGCTTTCTTT. It is translated as CASSQGGHEAFF. The chain carries TRBV4-1 and TRBJ1-1, with D perhaps matching TRBD1 (6 bases). V shed 1 base and J shed 7 bases, with 7 bases lying between them. The CDR3 totals 12 residues. Germline V gene lookup returns CDR1 MGHRA and CDR2 YSYEKL.

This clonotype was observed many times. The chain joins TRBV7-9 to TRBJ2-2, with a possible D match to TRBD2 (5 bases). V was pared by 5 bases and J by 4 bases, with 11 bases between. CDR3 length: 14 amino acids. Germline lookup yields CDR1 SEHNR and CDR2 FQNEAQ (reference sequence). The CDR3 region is CASSHPEGTGELFF. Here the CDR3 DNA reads TGTGCCAGCAGCCATCCTGAGGGCACCGGGGAGCTGTTTTTT.

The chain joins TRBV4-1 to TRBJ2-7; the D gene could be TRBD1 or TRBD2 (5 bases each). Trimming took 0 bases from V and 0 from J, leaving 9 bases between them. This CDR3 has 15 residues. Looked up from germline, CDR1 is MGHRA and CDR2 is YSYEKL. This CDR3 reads CASSQDRGHSYEQYF. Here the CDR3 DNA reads TGCGCCAGCAGCCAAGATCGGGGCCACTCCTACGAGCAGTACTTC.

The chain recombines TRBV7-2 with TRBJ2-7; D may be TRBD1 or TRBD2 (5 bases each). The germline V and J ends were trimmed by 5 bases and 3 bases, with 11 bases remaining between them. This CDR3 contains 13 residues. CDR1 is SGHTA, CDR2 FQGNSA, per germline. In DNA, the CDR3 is TGTGCCAGCAGCCCCTGTGGGGGCTACGAGCAGTACGTC. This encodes CASSPCGGYEQYV.

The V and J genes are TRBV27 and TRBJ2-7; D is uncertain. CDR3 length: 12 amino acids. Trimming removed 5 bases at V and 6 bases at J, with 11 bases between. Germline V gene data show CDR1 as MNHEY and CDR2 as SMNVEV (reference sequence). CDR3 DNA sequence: TGTGCCAGCAGTCCCTCCTTATTCGAGCAGTACTTC. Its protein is CASSPSLFEQYF.